These T cell receptor beta chains were read from a single sample in a study of response to subunit inactivated influenza vaccine. TCRdb re-derived calls from the RT-PCR reads in MiXCR, one entry per CDR3 protein. The sample yields hundreds of thousands of distinct CDR3 sequences, less than 20% seen once. Sequences were derived from PBMCs from blood, sampled 12 days after vaccination. These receptors were collected from a man aged 45 to 65 who received an inactivated influenza vaccine. Both conserved end residues are part of each CDR3. The order of the fields is V gene, clone size, D gene, J gene, CDR3 protein, CDR3 DNA. D genes are given only for firm matches. Size is omitted from some rows. Given values are once, few, many or a class for expanded clones.

>TRBV6-5|-|-|TRBJ2-7
CASNKPVQYF
TGTGCCAGCAACAAACCCGTGCAGTACTTC
>TRBV5-1|-|-|TRBJ2-5
CASSLMAQETQYF
TGCGCCAGCAGCTTGATGGCACAAGAGACCCAGTACTTC
>TRBV20-1|few|-|TRBJ2-7
CSARGGSGSYEQYF
TGCAGTGCTAGAGGTGGTAGCGGCTCCTACGAGCAGTACTTC
>TRBV4-3|-|TRBD2|TRBJ2-1
CASSQDWGAGVRNEQFF
TGCGCCAGCAGCCAAGATTGGGGAGCGGGGGTGAGGAATGAGCAGTTCTTC
>TRBV18|few|-|TRBJ2-2
CASSPPQGNTGELFF
TGTGCCAGCTCACCACCACAGGGGAACACCGGGGAGCTGTTTTTT
>TRBV11-2|many|TRBD2|TRBJ2-1
CASSLALAGYNEQFF
TGTGCCAGCAGCTTAGCACTAGCGGGGTACAATGAGCAGTTCTTC
>TRBV5-1|few|-|TRBJ2-5
CASSLISAETQYF
TGCGCCAGCAGCTTGATCTCGGCAGAGACCCAGTACTTC
>TRBV6-1|few|-|TRBJ2-1
CASSDRRSLGNNEQFF
TGTGCCAGCAGTGACAGGAGATCCCTAGGGAACAATGAGCAGTTCTTC
>TRBV27|-|TRBD1|TRBJ2-7
CASRTDRTYEQYF
TGTGCCAGCAGGACGGACAGGACCTACGAGCAGTACTTC
>TRBV6-1|few|-|TRBJ1-6
CASSPTDPTNGNSPLHF
TGTGCCAGCAGTCCTACCGATCCGACAAATGGCAATTCACCCCTCCACTTT
>TRBV5-1|-|TRBD2|TRBJ2-5
CASSLDGLAGGQETQYF
TGCGCCAGCAGCTTGGATGGACTAGCGGGGGGGCAAGAGACCCAGTACTTC
>TRBV5-1|few|-|TRBJ2-3
CASSSVGLTDTQYF
TGCGCCAGCAGCTCAGTCGGCTTAACAGATACGCAGTATTTT
>TRBV9|few|-|TRBJ2-1
CASSVSPSDSQNEQFF
TGTGCCAGCAGCGTAAGCCCCTCGGACTCCCAGAATGAGCAGTTCTTC
>TRBV7-9|-|-|TRBJ2-5
CASSFFGGPEETQYF
TGTGCCAGCAGCTTTTTTGGCGGGCCAGAAGAGACCCAGTACTTC
>TRBV6-5|few|-|TRBJ1-1
CASSRPGTEAFF
TGTGCCAGCAGTCGACCGGGCACTGAAGCTTTCTTT
>TRBV3-1|-|-|TRBJ2-5
CASSQVEQWPQETQYF
TGTGCCAGCAGCCAAGTAGAACAGTGGCCACAAGAGACCCAGTACTTC